These 9 T cell receptor beta chains were all obtained from the same sample, sequenced in a study of blood T cells in healthy people across ages. A sample-barcoded 5' primer and a J-beta primer mix were used in a second PCR of about 7 to 12 cycles. TCRdb reprocessed the 5' RACE reads with MiXCR, giving one entry per CDR3 protein. In the table there are hundreds of thousands of distinct CDR3 sequences, roughly 50% of which are singletons. Sequences were obtained from blood. The receptor set was obtained from a man older than 75 in good health.

The sample holds a few counts of this clonotype. V is TRBV9 and J is TRBJ2-5, with D possibly TRBD2 on 6 matching bases. In germline, CDR1 is SGDLS, CDR2 YYNGEE. This CDR3 is built from 14 residues. V gave up 3 bases and J gave up 4 bases, with 13 bases separating them. In DNA form, the CDR3 reads TGTGCCAGCAGCGCTAGACTTAGCGGAGAGACCCAGTACTTC. As protein: CASSARLSGETQYF.

This clonotype appeared a few times. The gene calls are TRBV4-2 and TRBJ2-3; weak D call: TRBD1 (6 bases). CDR1 and CDR2 from the germline V gene are LGHNA and YNFKEQ. The CDR3 loop spans 14 amino acids. V gave up 0 bases and J gave up 14 bases, with 18 bases separating them. The CDR3 DNA follows: TGTGCCAGCAGCCAAGAACAGGGCAGGACGTGGGCGTATTTT. Its translation is CASSQEQGRTWAYF.

The chain joins TRBV28 to TRBJ2-1, with D uncertain. The CDR3 runs to 13 residues. The germline CDR1 and CDR2 sequences are MDHEN and SYDVKM. V lost 6 bases and J lost 6, with 12 bases in between. Here the CDR3 reads CASRPLVGNEQFF. The CDR3 coding sequence is TGTGCCAGCAGACCCCTAGTAGGCAATGAGCAGTTCTTC.

This clonotype was counted between two and nine times. The chain employs TRBV24-1 and TRBJ2-7, with 7 bases identical to TRBD2. Germline values: CDR1 KGHDR, CDR2 SFDVKD. This CDR3 comprises 12 residues. The V segment lost 10 bases and the J segment 0 bases; nucleotides outside the gene matches: 2. The CDR3, as DNA: TGTGCCACTCGGGAGGACTCCTACGAGCAGTACTTC. This translates into CATREDSYEQYF.

This clonotype was detected many times. As DNA, the CDR3 is TGTGCCAGCAGTACGGGCAGGGCCCGTGATGGCTACACCTTC. This gives the protein CASSTGRARDGYTF. The V call is TRBV2, the J call TRBJ1-2; a possible D gene is TRBD1 (5 bases). V was cut by 5 bases and J by 6 bases, with 16 bases left in between. Germline CDR1 is SNHLY and CDR2 is FYNNEI. The CDR3 has 14 amino acids.

This chain joins TRBV3-1 and TRBJ2-7, with D tentatively TRBD1 (6 bases). The DNA end is more similar to TRBJ2-5, so the J call may be wrong. The germline CDR1 and CDR2 sequences are LGHDT and YNNKEL (reference sequence). The CDR3 is made up of 13 amino acids. In DNA, the CDR3 is TGTGCCAGCACCGAAGGGGGCCAAGAGACCCAGTACTTC. It yields the protein CASTEGGQETQYF.

The chain uses TRBV7-2 and TRBJ2-7; 13 bases align to TRBD2. Losses at the gene ends were 5 bases for V and 0 bases for J; bases not matched to a gene: 10. The CDR3 consists of 18 residues. Per germline, CDR1 SGHTA and CDR2 FQGNSA. The CDR3 bases are TGTGCCAGCAGCCCCAGACTAGCGGGGGGTATCGTCTCCTACGAGCAGTACTTC. Translation gives CASSPRLAGGIVSYEQYF.

CDR3 loop: CASSHGDEQYF. The CDR3, as DNA: TGTGCCAGCAGCCATGGTGACGAGCAGTACTTC. This chain links TRBV3-1 with TRBJ2-5, with D unresolved. The J call could be wrong; TRBJ2-7 is a better fit for the DNA end. The CDR3 covers 11 residues. Germline CDR1 reads LGHDT; CDR2 reads YNNKEL (reference sequence).

This clonotype was found a few times. This chain links TRBV3-1 with TRBJ2-2; 9 bases are a match to TRBD1. Germline V gene lookup returns CDR1 LGHDT and CDR2 YNNKEL (reference sequence). The length of the CDR3 is 15 residues. V trimming: 6 bases; J trimming: 4 bases; junction bases outside the gene matches: 6. The CDR3: CASSPRQGGTGELFF. CDR3 coding DNA: TGTGCCAGCAGTCCGAGACAGGGGGGCACCGGGGAGCTGTTTTTT.